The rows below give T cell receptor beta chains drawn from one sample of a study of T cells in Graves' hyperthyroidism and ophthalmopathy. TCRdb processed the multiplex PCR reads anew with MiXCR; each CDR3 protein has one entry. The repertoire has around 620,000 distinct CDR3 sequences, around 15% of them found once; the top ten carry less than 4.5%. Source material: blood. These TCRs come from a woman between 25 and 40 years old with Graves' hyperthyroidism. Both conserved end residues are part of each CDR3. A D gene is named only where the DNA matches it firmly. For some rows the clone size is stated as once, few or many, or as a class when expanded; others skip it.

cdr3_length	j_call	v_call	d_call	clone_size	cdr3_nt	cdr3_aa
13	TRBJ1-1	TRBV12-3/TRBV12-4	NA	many	TGTGCCAGCAGTTCGGGACTGAACACTGAAGCTTTCTTT	CASSSGLNTEAFF
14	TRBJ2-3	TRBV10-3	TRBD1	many	TGTGCCATCAGTGCCGGGACAGTAACAGATACGCAGTATTTT	CAISAGTVTDTQYF
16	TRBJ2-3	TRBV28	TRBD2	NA	TGTGCCAGCAGTTATCTAGCGGGGTCTAGCACAGATACGCAGTATTTT	CASSYLAGSSTDTQYF
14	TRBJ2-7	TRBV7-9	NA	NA	TGTGCCAGCAGACCCGGCGACAGCAGCTACGAGCAGTACTTC	CASRPGDSSYEQYF
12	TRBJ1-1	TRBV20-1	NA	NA	TGCAGTGCCATCAAGACACTCCCCGAAGCTTTCTTT	CSAIKTLPEAFF
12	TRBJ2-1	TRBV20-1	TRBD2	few	TGCAGTGCTATGGAGCTAGCGGACGTCTCGTTCTTC	CSAMELADVSFF
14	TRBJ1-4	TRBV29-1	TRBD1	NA	TGCAGCGTCGAGGCAGACAGGGAGGGAGAAAAACTGTTTTTT	CSVEADREGEKLFF
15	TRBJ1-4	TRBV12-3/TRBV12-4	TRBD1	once	TGTGCCAGCAGTTTAACAGGGGGCGGAGGTGAAAAACTGTTTTTT	CASSLTGGGGEKLFF
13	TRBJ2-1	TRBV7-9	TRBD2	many	TGTGCCAGCAATTCCGGGAGGGGGAATGAGCAGTTCTTC	CASNSGRGNEQFF
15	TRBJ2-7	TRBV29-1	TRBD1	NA	TGCAGCTCACTTTTTCCCGGGACAGGGAGGTACGAGCAGTACTTC	CSSLFPGTGRYEQYF
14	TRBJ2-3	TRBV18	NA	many	TGTGCCAGCTCACCCCGGGACGCCACAGATACGCAGTATTTT	CASSPRDATDTQYF
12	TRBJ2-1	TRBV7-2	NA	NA	TGTGCCAGCAGCCAAGATTTGGGGGAACAGTTCTTC	CASSQDLGEQFF
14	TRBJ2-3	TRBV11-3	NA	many	TGTGCCAGCAGCTTAGACGGGAATACAGATACGCAGTATTTT	CASSLDGNTDTQYF
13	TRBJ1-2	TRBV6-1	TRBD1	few	TGTGCCAGCCACGGGACAGGGCACTATGGCTACACCTTC	CASHGTGHYGYTF
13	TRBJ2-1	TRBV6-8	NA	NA	TGTGCCAGCAGTTCTCACTTCTACAATGAGCAGTTCTTC	CASSSHFYNEQFF
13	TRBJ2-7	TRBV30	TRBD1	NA	TGTGCCTGGGAGACAGGGGCGACCTACGAGCAGTACTTC	CAWETGATYEQYF
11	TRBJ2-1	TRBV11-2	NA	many	TGTGCCAGCAGCTCTCTAGGGGAGCAGTTCTTC	CASSSLGEQFF
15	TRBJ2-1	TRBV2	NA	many	TGTGCCAGCTGCGCCGGGACAAGACGCTACAATGAGCAGTTCTTC	CASCAGTRRYNEQFF
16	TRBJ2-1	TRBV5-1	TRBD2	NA	TGCGCCAGCAGCTTGTTTGCTAGCGGGAGCTACAATGAGCAGTTCTTC	CASSLFASGSYNEQFF
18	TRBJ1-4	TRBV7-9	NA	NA	TGTGCCAGCAGCTTAGCACCGGGTCCTCAGGGACCTAATGAAAAACTGTTTTTT	CASSLAPGPQGPNEKLFF
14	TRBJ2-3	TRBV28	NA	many	TGTGCCAGCATTCGGGCGAGCGAGGCAGATACGCAGTATTTT	CASIRASEADTQYF
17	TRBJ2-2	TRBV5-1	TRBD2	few	TGCGCCAGCAGCTATACTAGCGGGAGTAGGAGGACCGGGGAGCTGTTTTTT	CASSYTSGSRRTGELFF
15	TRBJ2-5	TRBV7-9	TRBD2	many	TGTGCCAGCAGCTTCCCAGCGGGAATGTCGGAGACCCAGTACTTC	CASSFPAGMSETQYF
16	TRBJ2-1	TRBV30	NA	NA	TGTGCCTGGAGTGTACGGCTAGACCCTCCTGGCAATGAGCAGTTCTTC	CAWSVRLDPPGNEQFF
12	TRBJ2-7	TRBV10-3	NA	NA	TGTGCCATCAAGGACTACTCATACGAGCAGTACTTC	CAIKDYSYEQYF
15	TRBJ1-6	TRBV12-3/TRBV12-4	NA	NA	TGTGCCAGCAGTTTGGGAGAGTTTTATAATTCACCCCTCCACTTT	CASSLGEFYNSPLHF
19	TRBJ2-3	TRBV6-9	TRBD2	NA	TGTGCCAGCAGTTTACAACCCCCCAGACTAGCGGGGACGGTAGATACGCAGTATTTT	CASSLQPPRLAGTVDTQYF
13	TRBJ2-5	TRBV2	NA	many	TGTGCCAGCAGTGCTTCAGACCAAGAGACCCAGTACTTC	CASSASDQETQYF
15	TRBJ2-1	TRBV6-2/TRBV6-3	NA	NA	TGTGCCAGCAGTTTAAGGGGGGTCTCCTACAATGAGCAGTTCTTC	CASSLRGVSYNEQFF
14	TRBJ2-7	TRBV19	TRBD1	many	TGTGCCAGTAGGATCCGACAGGGCAGCTACGAGCAGTACTTC	CASRIRQGSYEQYF
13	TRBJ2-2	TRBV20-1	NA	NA	TGCAGTGCTAGGAAGGGGAACACCGGGGAGCTGTTTTTT	CSARKGNTGELFF
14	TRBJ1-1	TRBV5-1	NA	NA	TGTGCCAGCAGCCGTCGCAATATGAACACTGAAGCTTTCTTT	CASSRRNMNTEAFF
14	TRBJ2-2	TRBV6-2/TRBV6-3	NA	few	TGTGCCAGCAGTTTTGGTTCGATAACCGGGGAGCTGTTTTTT	CASSFGSITGELFF
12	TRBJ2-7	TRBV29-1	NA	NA	TGCAGCGTTCAGGGGCCTACCTACGAGCAGTACTTC	CSVQGPTYEQYF
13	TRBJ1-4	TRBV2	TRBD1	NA	TGTGCCAGCGGGGGACAGCAGGAGGAAAAACTGTTTTTT	CASGGQQEEKLFF
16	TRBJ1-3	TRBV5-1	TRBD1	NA	TGCGCCAGCAGCGCCGGGACAGTGCTCTCTGGAAACACCATATATTTT	CASSAGTVLSGNTIYF
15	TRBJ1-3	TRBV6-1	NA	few	TGTGCCAGCAGAGCATCTTTTTCCACTGGAAACACCATATATTTT	CASRASFSTGNTIYF
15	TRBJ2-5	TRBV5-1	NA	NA	TGCGCCAGCAGCTTGGTTTCGAGTCAGGCGGAGACCCAGTACTTC	CASSLVSSQAETQYF
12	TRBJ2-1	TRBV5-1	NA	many	TGCGCCAGCAGCTTGGTTAGCGATGAGCAGTTCTTC	CASSLVSDEQFF
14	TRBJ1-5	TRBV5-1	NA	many	TGCGCCAGCAGCCTGGAACAGGATAATCAGCCCCAGCATTTT	CASSLEQDNQPQHF
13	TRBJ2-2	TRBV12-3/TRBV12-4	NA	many	TGTGCCAGCAGTACCGAGGACACCGGGGAGCTGTTTTTT	CASSTEDTGELFF
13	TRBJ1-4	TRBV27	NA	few	TGTGCCAGCAGTCAGGGACCTAATGAAAAACTGTTTTTT	CASSQGPNEKLFF